The 23 T cell receptor beta chains below all came from one sample that was sequenced in a study of blood T cell repertoires in COVID-19. The protocol was immunoSEQ multiplex PCR, while the TCRdb copy is restricted to in-frame clones and leaves out a portion. The sample lists roughly 27,000 clones; 91% were seen once. Sequencing input: peripheral blood. The receptors come from a human donor with active COVID-19. The donor label of this sample is uncertain.

The V gene is TRBV2, the J gene TRBJ1-6; 8 bases line up with TRBD1. After removal of 10 bases from V and 0 bases from J, the junction contained 11 bases not matched to a gene. Germline CDR1 SNHLY, CDR2 FYNNEI. The CDR3 is made up of 17 amino acids. In nucleotides, the CDR3 is TGTGCCACCCTGCGGACAGGGAGCAGCTCCTATAATTCACCCCTCCACTTT. Protein sequence: CATLRTGSSSYNSPLHF.

The chain combines TRBV19 with TRBJ2-3, with D possibly being TRBD1 (6 bases). This CDR3 comprises 15 residues. Trimming shortened V by 5 bases and J by 0 bases, and 12 bases separated the two germline ends. Germline V CDR1 and CDR2: LNHDA, SQIVND (reference sequence). Here the CDR3 reads CASSYQGQSTDTQYF. In DNA, the CDR3 is TGTGCCAGTAGTTACCAAGGACAGAGCACAGATACGCAGTATTTT.

The genes are TRBV3-1 (or the pseudogene TRBV3-2) and TRBJ1-2; TRBD1 matches at 9 bases. CDR1 is LGHDT and CDR2 is YNNKEL in the germline V gene (reference sequence). J was trimmed by 3 bases and V by 7 bases; bases with no gene match: 3. The CDR3 extends over 13 amino acids. This chain's CDR3 is CASNDRGDYGYTF. Written as DNA, the CDR3 is TGTGCCAGCAATGACAGGGGGGACTATGGCTACACCTTC.

This clone was observed a few times. V usage is TRBV6-2 or TRBV6-3 and J usage is TRBJ1-5; no clear D gene. The CDR3 is made up of 14 amino acids. Trimming took 1 base from V and 6 from J, leaving 10 bases between them. Germline V gives CDR1 MNHEY, CDR2 SVGEGT. Here the CDR3 reads CASSYLSPAQPQHF. The DNA of the CDR3 is TGTGCCAGCAGTTACTTGAGCCCCGCTCAGCCCCAGCATTTT.

V and J are TRBV6-2 or TRBV6-3 and TRBJ2-5; no reliable D call. Trimming pared 5 bases from V and 5 bases from J, leaving 18 bases between. Germline V CDR1 and CDR2: MNHEY, SVGEGT. The CDR3 is made up of 15 amino acids. CDR3 sequence reads: CASSHPRRNGETQYF. In DNA, the CDR3 is TGTGCCAGCAGTCATCCCCGGCGCAACGGGGAGACCCAGTACTTC.

The rearrangement uses TRBV2 and TRBJ2-5, with D possibly TRBD2 on 6 matching bases. The germline CDR1 and CDR2 sequences are SNHLY and FYNNEI. The CDR3 spans 14 residues. V was trimmed by 7 bases and J by 1 base, leaving 13 bases between them. DNA of the CDR3: TGTGCCAGCAAGGAGGGTACCATCCAAGAGACCCAGTACTTC. Translated: CASKEGTIQETQYF.

The chain employs TRBV4-3 and TRBJ2-1; 8 nucleotides agree with TRBD2. J lost 8 bases, V lost 0 bases, and 12 bases had no gene match. The CDR3 length is 17 residues. The germline V gene has CDR1 LGHNA and CDR2 YSLEER. CDR3 loop: CASSQDLMGLGRDEQFF. The CDR3 region has the DNA TGCGCCAGCAGCCAAGATCTTATGGGACTAGGTCGGGATGAGCAGTTCTTC.

This clone appeared once. The chain uses TRBV4-3 and TRBJ1-2, with 9 bases that match TRBD1. CDR1 is LGHNA and CDR2 is YSLEER in the germline V gene. J lost 3 bases, V lost 0 bases, and 5 bases had no gene match. The CDR3 sequence is 16 residues long. The CDR3, as DNA: TGCGCCAGCAGCCAAGATGTGGGACAGGGAGACTATGGCTACACCTTC. Amino acid sequence: CASSQDVGQGDYGYTF.

A few counts support this clone. The V and J genes are TRBV5-1 and TRBJ2-3; 8 nucleotides line up with TRBD1. Unmatched junction bases numbered 8, after V lost 0 bases and J lost 5 bases. CDR1 and CDR2 from the germline V gene are SGHRS and YFSETQ. The CDR3 length is 16 residues. The DNA for the CDR3 is TGCGCCAGCAGCTTGGAAACAGGGGGGCGGCGAGATACGCAGTATTTT. Translated, it gives CASSLETGGRRDTQYF. The whole variable domain, filled in from reference TRBV5-1 and TRBJ2-3, reads KAGVTQTPRYLIKTRGQQVTLSCSPISGHRSVSWYQQTPGQGLQFLFEYFSETQRNKGNFPGRFSGRQFSNSRSEMNVSTLELGDSALYLCASSLETGGRRDTQYFGPGTRLTVL.

This clone has a single count. The J gene is TRBJ1-1, the V gene TRBV6-2 or TRBV6-3; 7 bases fit TRBD1. Germline-derived CDR1 and CDR2 are MNHEY and SVGEGT. Trimming cost V 4 bases and J 4 bases; bases outside gene matches: 6. There are 14 residues in the CDR3. The CDR3 is CASSWTGMSTEAFF. The CDR3 DNA is TGTGCCAGCAGTTGGACAGGCATGAGCACTGAAGCTTTCTTT.

The J gene is TRBJ2-1, the V gene TRBV11-3, with D maybe TRBD2 (5 bases). The CDR3 covers 15 residues. CDR1 is SGHNT, CDR2 YENEEA, per germline. Trimming stripped 5 bases from V and 4 bases from J, with 15 bases between. The CDR3 sequence is CASSPLAGDYNEQFF. The CDR3 DNA reads TGTGCCAGCAGCCCCTTGGCCGGGGATTACAATGAGCAGTTCTTC. Full variable domain (rest looked up from reference TRBV11-3 and TRBJ2-1): EAGVVQSPRYKIIEKKQPVAFWCNPISGHNTLYWYLQNLGQGPELLIRYENEEAVDDSQLPKDRFSAERLKGVDSTLKIQPAELGDSAVYLCASSPLAGDYNEQFFGPGTRLTVL.

This chain links TRBV3-1 (or the pseudogene TRBV3-2) with TRBJ2-3; possible D gene TRBD2, 5 bases. Trimming pared 4 bases from V and 2 bases from J, leaving 16 bases between. The CDR3 runs 16 residues. Germline values: CDR1 LGHDT, CDR2 YNNKEL (reference sequence). The CDR3 coding sequence is TGTGCCAGCAGCCCTCGCAGCGGCATACTCACAGATACGCAGTATTTT. It translates to CASSPRSGILTDTQYF.

The chain joins TRBV19 to TRBJ2-2; TRBD1 is a possible D gene (5 bases). Germline loops: CDR1 LNHDA, CDR2 SQIVND (reference sequence). V lost 10 bases, J lost 0 bases, and 15 bases lay in between. CDR3 length: 15 residues. The CDR3 reads CATLQGPANTGELFF. In DNA, the CDR3 is TGTGCCACCCTTCAGGGTCCCGCGAACACCGGGGAGCTGTTTTTT.

This chain uses TRBV24-1 with TRBJ2-3; 10 nucleotides match TRBD1. Germline lookup yields CDR1 KGHDR and CDR2 SFDVKD. This CDR3 has 13 amino acids. V was pared by 12 bases and J by 0 bases, with 2 bases of the junction left unmatched. CDR3 region: CASGQGSTDTQYF. CDR3 nucleotides: TGTGCCTCGGGACAGGGGAGCACAGATACGCAGTATTTT.

The rearrangement uses TRBV11-2 and TRBJ2-3; maybe TRBD2 (6 bases). Germline CDR1 SGHAT, CDR2 FQNNGV. This CDR3 is built from 17 residues. V was trimmed by 4 bases and J by 4 bases, leaving 21 bases between them. CDR3 sequence reads: CASSSLPGRGGADTQYF. CDR3 bases: TGTGCCAGCAGCTCGCTCCCCGGACGGGGCGGGGCAGATACGCAGTATTTT.

V usage is TRBV29-1 and J usage is TRBJ2-3, with 11 bases identical to TRBD2. The CDR3 is 14 residues long. From germline, CDR1 is SQVTM and CDR2 ANQGSEA. Trimming took 6 bases from V and 3 from J; bases not matched to a gene: 5. The DNA of the CDR3 is TGCAGCGTCTCAACTAGCGGGAGAACAGATACGCAGTATTTT. As protein: CSVSTSGRTDTQYF.

The chain is built from TRBV18 and TRBJ1-1; 9 bases line up with TRBD1. Germline CDR1 reads KGHSH; CDR2 reads LQKENI. CDR3 length: 15 amino acids. V shed 3 bases and J 10 bases; nucleotides not matched to a gene: 12. The DNA for the CDR3 is TGTGCCAGCTCACCTCTCCCGGGACAGGGTTGGGGAGCTTTCTTT. Translation gives CASSPLPGQGWGAFF.

This sequence joins TRBV11-3 and TRBJ1-5, with D maybe TRBD1 (6 bases). The CDR3 covers 18 residues. Between the trimmed V and J ends, which lost 1 base and 0 bases, there was a span of 16 bases. Germline CDR1 and CDR2: SGHNT and YENEEA. CDR3 coding DNA: TGTGCCAGCAGCTTAGCCTTTCGACAGGATCATAGCAATCAGCCCCAGCATTTT. Its protein product is CASSLAFRQDHSNQPQHF.

The gene calls are TRBV6-5 and TRBJ1-6; 7 bases align to TRBD1. This CDR3 comprises 16 residues. Germline CDR1 reads MNHEY; CDR2 reads SVGAGI. V shed 2 bases and J 0 bases; nucleotides not matched to a gene: 1. The CDR3 DNA follows: TGTGCCAGCAGTTACGGACAGGTCTCCTATAATTCACCCCTCCACTTT. Amino acid sequence: CASSYGQVSYNSPLHF.

The genes are TRBV7-2 and TRBJ2-5; perhaps TRBD2 as D (6 bases). With the DNA end fitting TRBJ2-7 better, the J assignment may be wrong. Germline lookup yields CDR1 SGHTA and CDR2 FQGNSA. CDR3 length: 15 residues. The CDR3 loop reads CASSLRSSESYEQYF. The CDR3 DNA follows: TGTGCCAGCAGCTTGCGGTCTAGCGAATCCTACGAGCAGTACTTC.

This clone was recorded once. V and J are TRBV5-4 and TRBJ1-2; D call uncertain. This CDR3 is 14 amino acids long. Germline CDR1 is SGHNT and CDR2 is YYREEE (reference sequence). V was clipped by 3 bases and J by 7 bases, with 16 bases between them. The CDR3 DNA reads TGTGCCAGCAGCTCCCCCTTCGGGGTTCTTGGCTACACCTTC. This encodes CASSSPFGVLGYTF. Combining the CDR3 with reference TRBV5-4 and TRBJ1-2 gives the whole variable domain ETGVTQSPTHLIKTRGQQVTLRCSSQSGHNTVSWYQQALGQGPQFIFQYYREEENGRGNFPPRFSGLQFPNYSSELNVNALELDDSALYLCASSSPFGVLGYTFGSGTRLTVV.

This clone was seen a few times. This sequence joins TRBV19 and TRBJ1-3; D is unresolved. Trimming removed 2 bases from V and 0 bases from J, with 14 bases in between. CDR3 length equals 17 residues. The germline V gene has CDR1 LNHDA and CDR2 SQIVND (reference sequence). CDR3 loop: CASSILSQAISGNTIYF. DNA for the CDR3: TGTGCCAGTAGTATACTGAGCCAGGCTATCTCTGGAAACACCATATATTTT.

The genes are TRBV3-1 (or the pseudogene TRBV3-2) and TRBJ2-7; 12 positions match TRBD2. The V gene end was trimmed by 4 bases and the J gene end by 2 bases; junction bases not matched to a gene: 3. Germline lookup yields CDR1 LGHDT and CDR2 YNNKEL (reference sequence). There are 15 residues in the CDR3. CDR3 loop: CASSPTSGGPYEQYF. The DNA for the CDR3 is TGTGCCAGCAGCCCAACTAGCGGGGGGCCCTACGAGCAGTACTTC.